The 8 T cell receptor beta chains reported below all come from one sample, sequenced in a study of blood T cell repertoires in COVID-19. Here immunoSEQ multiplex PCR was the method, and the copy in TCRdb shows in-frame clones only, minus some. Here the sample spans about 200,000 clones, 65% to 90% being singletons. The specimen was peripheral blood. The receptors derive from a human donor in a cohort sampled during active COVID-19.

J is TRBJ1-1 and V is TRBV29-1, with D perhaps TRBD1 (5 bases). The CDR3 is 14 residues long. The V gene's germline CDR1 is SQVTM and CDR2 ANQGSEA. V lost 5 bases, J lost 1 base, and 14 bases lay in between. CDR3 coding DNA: TGCAGCGTTCTCGGAAAGACAGCGAACACTGAAGCTTTCTTT. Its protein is CSVLGKTANTEAFF.

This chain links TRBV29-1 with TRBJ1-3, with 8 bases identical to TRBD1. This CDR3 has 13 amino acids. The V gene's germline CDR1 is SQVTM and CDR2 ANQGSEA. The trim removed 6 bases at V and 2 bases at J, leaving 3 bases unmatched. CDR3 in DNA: TGCAGCGTCACAGGGGGAGCTGGAAACACCATATATTTT. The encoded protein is CSVTGGAGNTIYF.

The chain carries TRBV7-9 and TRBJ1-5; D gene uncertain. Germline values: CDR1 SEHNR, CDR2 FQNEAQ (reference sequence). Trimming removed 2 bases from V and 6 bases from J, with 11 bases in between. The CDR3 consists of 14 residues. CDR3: CASSLNTGTQPQHF. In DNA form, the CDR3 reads TGTGCCAGCAGCTTAAATACTGGTACTCAGCCCCAGCATTTT.

CDR3 DNA sequence: TGTGCCAGCAGCTTCCAACAGGTGAAAACAGATACGCAGTATTTT. Protein sequence: CASSFQQVKTDTQYF. The rearrangement joins TRBV7-2 to TRBJ2-3, with D maybe TRBD1 (5 bases). Per the germline V gene, CDR1 is SGHTA and CDR2 is FQGNSA. The CDR3 sequence is 15 residues long. With 3 bases removed from V and 3 bases from J, the gap between germline ends came to 13 bases.

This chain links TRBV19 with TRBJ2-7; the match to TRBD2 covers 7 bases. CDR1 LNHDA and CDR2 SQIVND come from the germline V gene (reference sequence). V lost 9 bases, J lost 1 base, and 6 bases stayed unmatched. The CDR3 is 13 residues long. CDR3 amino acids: CASKRDGSYEQYF. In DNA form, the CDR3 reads TGTGCCAGCAAGCGGGACGGATCCTACGAGCAGTACTTC.

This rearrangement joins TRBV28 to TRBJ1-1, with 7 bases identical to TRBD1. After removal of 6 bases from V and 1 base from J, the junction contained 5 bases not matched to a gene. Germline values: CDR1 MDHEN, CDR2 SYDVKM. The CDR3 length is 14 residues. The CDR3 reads CASRDRPWNTEAFF. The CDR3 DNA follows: TGTGCCAGCAGGGACAGGCCATGGAACACTGAAGCTTTCTTT.

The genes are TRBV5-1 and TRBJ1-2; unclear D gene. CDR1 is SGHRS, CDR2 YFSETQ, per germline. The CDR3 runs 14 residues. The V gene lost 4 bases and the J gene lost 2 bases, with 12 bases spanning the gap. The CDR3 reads CASSLNTGNYGYTF. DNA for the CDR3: TGCGCCAGCAGCCTAAACACGGGAAACTATGGCTACACCTTC.

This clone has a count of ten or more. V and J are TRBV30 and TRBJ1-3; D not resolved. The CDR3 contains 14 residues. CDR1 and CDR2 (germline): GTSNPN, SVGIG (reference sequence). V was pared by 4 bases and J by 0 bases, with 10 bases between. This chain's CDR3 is CAWTLEDSGNTIYF. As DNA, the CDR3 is TGTGCCTGGACCTTGGAGGACTCTGGAAACACCATATATTTT.